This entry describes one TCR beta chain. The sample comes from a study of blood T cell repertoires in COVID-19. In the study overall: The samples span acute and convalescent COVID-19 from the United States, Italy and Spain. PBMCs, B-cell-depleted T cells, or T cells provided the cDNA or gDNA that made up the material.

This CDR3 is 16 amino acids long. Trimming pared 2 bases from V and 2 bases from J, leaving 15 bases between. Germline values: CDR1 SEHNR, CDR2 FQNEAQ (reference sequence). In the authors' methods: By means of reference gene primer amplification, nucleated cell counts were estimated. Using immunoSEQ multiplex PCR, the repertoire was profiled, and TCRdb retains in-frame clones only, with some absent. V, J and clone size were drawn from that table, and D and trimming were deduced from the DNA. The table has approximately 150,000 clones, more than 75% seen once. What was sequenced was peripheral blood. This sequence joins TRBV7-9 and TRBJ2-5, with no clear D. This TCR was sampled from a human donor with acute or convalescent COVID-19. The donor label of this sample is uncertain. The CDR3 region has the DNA TGTGCCAGCAGCTTAAGCCTTACAGCCCCTCAAGAGACCCAGTACTTC. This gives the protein CASSLSLTAPQETQYF.